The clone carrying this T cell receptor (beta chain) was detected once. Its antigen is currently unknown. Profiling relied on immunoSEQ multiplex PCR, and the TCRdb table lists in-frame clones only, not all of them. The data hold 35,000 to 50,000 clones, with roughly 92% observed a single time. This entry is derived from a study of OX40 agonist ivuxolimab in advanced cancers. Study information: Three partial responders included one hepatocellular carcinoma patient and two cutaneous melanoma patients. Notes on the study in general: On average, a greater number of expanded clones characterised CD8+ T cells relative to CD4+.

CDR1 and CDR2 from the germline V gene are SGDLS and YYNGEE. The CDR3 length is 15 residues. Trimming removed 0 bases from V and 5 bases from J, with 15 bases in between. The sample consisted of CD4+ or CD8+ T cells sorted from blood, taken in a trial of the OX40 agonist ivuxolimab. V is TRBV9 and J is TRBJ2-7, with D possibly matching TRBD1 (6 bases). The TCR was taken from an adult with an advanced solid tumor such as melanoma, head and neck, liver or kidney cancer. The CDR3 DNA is TGTGCCAGCAGCGTAGACGGCAGGGGATTTGACGAGCAGTACTTC. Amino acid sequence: CASSVDGRGFDEQYF.